This is a list of T cell receptor beta chains from one sample in a study of T cell responses to AZD1222 COVID-19 vaccine. Assay used: immunoSEQ multiplex PCR; TCRdb lists only in-frame clones, some missing. The sample yields roughly 190,000 clones, roughly 93% seen once. The specimen comprised peripheral blood, sampled on day 0 of AZD1222 vaccination. The receptor source for this set is an adult in good health. Each CDR3 is given with its conserved first and last residue. The order of the fields is J gene, clone size, V gene, D gene, CDR3 protein, CDR3 DNA. D genes are given only for firm matches. Only some rows state a clone size, as once, few, many or a class for expanded clones.

TRBJ1-6,-,TRBV6-5,-,CASSYSVEGSPLHF,TGTGCCAGCAGTTACTCGGTAGAGGGTTCACCCCTCCACTTT
TRBJ2-1,-,TRBV27,TRBD1,CASRFRQGKILSEQFF,TGTGCCAGCAGATTCCGACAGGGTAAGATCTTATCTGAGCAGTTCTTC
TRBJ2-5,-,TRBV5-4,TRBD1,CASSSPTGPETQYF,TGTGCCAGCAGCTCGCCGACAGGGCCAGAGACCCAGTACTTC
TRBJ1-6,-,TRBV7-3,-,CASSSGLTNSPLHF,TGTGCCAGCAGCTCGGGACTGACAAATTCACCCCTCCACTTT
TRBJ2-1,-,TRBV29-1,-,CSVEGRGEDSYNEQFF,TGCAGCGTTGAAGGAAGGGGTGAGGACTCCTACAATGAGCAGTTCTTC
TRBJ1-2,few,TRBV5-4,-,CASSRETGNYGYTF,TGTGCCAGCAGCCGCGAAACAGGAAACTATGGCTACACCTTC
TRBJ2-5,-,TRBV7-9,-,CASSIASETQYF,TGTGCCAGCAGCATCGCCTCGGAGACCCAGTACTTC
TRBJ2-7,-,TRBV29-1,-,CSVNDGYEQYF,TGCAGCGTCAATGACGGCTACGAGCAGTACTTC
TRBJ1-3,-,TRBV5-8,-,CATRRDPSSGNTIYF,TGTGCCACACGTAGAGACCCATCCTCTGGAAACACCATATATTTT
TRBJ1-5,-,TRBV3-1/TRBV3-2,TRBD1,CASSQEWDSLNQPQHF,TGTGCCAGCAGCCAGGAATGGGACAGCCTCAATCAGCCCCAGCATTTT
TRBJ2-7,-,TRBV19,TRBD1,CASQNRGYEQYF,TGTGCCAGTCAAAACAGGGGCTACGAGCAGTACTTC
TRBJ1-2,-,TRBV3-1/TRBV3-2,-,CASSPPGLYGYTF,TGTGCCAGCAGCCCCCCGGGACTTTATGGCTACACCTTC
TRBJ1-3,-,TRBV5-1,-,CASSPHNSGNTIYF,TGCGCCAGCAGCCCCCACAACTCTGGAAACACCATATATTTT
TRBJ2-4,-,TRBV28,TRBD1,CASSSGTGNLAKNIQYF,TGTGCCAGCAGTTCCGGGACAGGGAACCTAGCCAAAAACATTCAGTACTTC
TRBJ2-1,-,TRBV28,-,CASSSPDGRGNEQFF,TGTGCCAGCAGTTCACCGGACGGCCGGGGGAATGAGCAGTTCTTC
TRBJ1-2,once,TRBV19,TRBD1,CASSIRSGRDRAYGYTF,TGTGCCAGTAGTATTAGATCCGGCCGGGACAGGGCTTATGGCTACACCTTC
TRBJ1-1,-,TRBV29-1,-,CSVPTLLGGANTEAFF,TGCAGCGTCCCTACCCTGTTGGGGGGAGCGAACACTGAAGCTTTCTTT
TRBJ1-5,-,TRBV14,-,CASSQDLMQPQHF,TGTGCCAGCAGCCAAGATTTGATGCAGCCCCAGCATTTT
TRBJ2-7,-,TRBV28,-,CASSRGGLAYEQYF,TGTGCCAGCAGCAGGGGGGGATTGGCCTACGAGCAGTACTTC
TRBJ2-7,-,TRBV5-1,-,CASSFRLDSSYEQYF,TGCGCCAGCAGCTTCCGACTGGACTCTTCCTACGAGCAGTACTTC
TRBJ2-7,few,TRBV2,TRBD1,CASSERQGAYEQYF,TGTGCCAGCAGTGAACGACAGGGGGCCTACGAGCAGTACTTC
TRBJ1-2,-,TRBV5-1,-,CASSFPGDGYTF,TGCGCCAGCAGCTTCCCCGGGGATGGCTACACCTTC
TRBJ1-6,-,TRBV7-9,-,CASSSGERGYNSPLHF,TGTGCCAGCAGCTCAGGCGAGAGGGGATATAATTCACCCCTCCACTTT
TRBJ2-7,-,TRBV3-1/TRBV3-2,TRBD2,CASSQVRSGIPYEQYF,TGTGCCAGCAGCCAAGTTCGAAGCGGGATCCCCTACGAGCAGTACTTC